Here is one TCR beta chain with its context. V was clipped by 1 base and J by 5 bases, with 16 bases between them. The CDR3 spans 16 residues. The germline gives CDR1 SGHAT, CDR2 FQNNGV. Some clones are missing from TCRdb's copy, which holds only in-frame ones; the method was immunoSEQ multiplex PCR. The table shows over 60,000 clones, with 85% occurring only once. The data were taken from a study of blood T cell repertoires in COVID-19. Study context: Collection of acute and convalescent COVID-19 samples took place in the United States, Italy and Spain.

This TCR derives from a woman aged 80 or over with active or convalescent COVID-19. The chain employs TRBV11-2 and TRBJ2-3, with a weak D call TRBD2 (5 bases). The sequenced sample was peripheral blood. CDR3 residues: CASSLVNPGLKDTQYF. CDR3 DNA sequence: TGTGCCAGCAGCTTAGTGAACCCTGGACTGAAAGATACGCAGTATTTT.